A selection of T cell receptor beta chains follows, all from one sample in a study of siplizumab effects on memory and regulatory T cells. The method was immunoSEQ multiplex PCR; TCRdb's version includes in-frame clones alone and lacks a portion of them. The sample consists of roughly 93,000 clones, just under 95% of them appearing once. Sequenced material: non-Treg CD4+ T cells sorted from blood. All receptors come from a human donor in good health. The CDR3 runs from the conserved cysteine through the conserved F or W. Each record gives: J gene, V gene, D gene, clone size, CDR3 protein, CDR3 DNA. A D gene is named only where the DNA matches it firmly. Clone size, where shown, is once, few, many, or a class for clones that have expanded.

TRBJ2-7,TRBV28,TRBD2,.,CASIYQAGGRYEQYF,TGTGCCAGCATCTACCAAGCGGGAGGCCGCTACGAGCAGTACTTC
TRBJ1-4,TRBV4-1,.,.,CASSQGTHSYEKLFF,TGCGCCAGCAGCCAAGGGACACACTCCTATGAAAAACTGTTTTTT
TRBJ1-1,TRBV30,.,.,CACARVGGNTEAFF,TGTGCCTGCGCGAGGGTAGGAGGGAACACTGAAGCTTTCTTT
TRBJ2-1,TRBV2,.,.,CASSEAANEQFF,TGTGCCAGCAGTGAAGCCGCTAACGAGCAGTTCTTC
TRBJ1-2,TRBV7-9,TRBD1,few,CASSRPGQGAIYTF,TGTGCCAGCAGCAGGCCGGGACAGGGGGCAATATACACCTTC
TRBJ1-1,TRBV18,TRBD1,few,CASSPISGGEAFF,TGTGCCAGCTCACCAATATCAGGGGGCGAAGCTTTCTTT
TRBJ2-7,TRBV7-6,.,.,CASSLAPRPYEQYF,TGTGCCAGCAGCTTAGCGCCGCGACCCTACGAGCAGTACTTC
TRBJ2-3,TRBV6-5,.,.,CASSYGILPTDTQYF,TGTGCCAGCAGTTACGGGATACTACCCACAGATACGCAGTATTTT
TRBJ2-1,TRBV6-4,.,.,CASSGQGGREEQFF,TGTGCCAGCAGTGGCCAGGGGGGTAGGGAGGAGCAGTTCTTC
TRBJ1-5,TRBV28,TRBD1,.,CASSLGQAPQHF,TGTGCCAGCAGTTTGGGACAGGCACCCCAGCATTTT
TRBJ1-3,TRBV5-6,.,.,CASSLEGSGNTIYF,TGTGCCAGCAGCTTGGAAGGGTCTGGAAACACCATATATTTT
TRBJ1-1,TRBV18,.,.,CASSPRDLNTEAFF,TGTGCCAGCTCGCCAAGGGATCTGAACACTGAAGCTTTCTTT
TRBJ2-1,TRBV5-1,.,.,CASSLVDLKNEQFF,TGCGCCAGCAGCTTGGTGGACCTTAAAAATGAGCAGTTCTTC
TRBJ2-2,TRBV4-1,.,.,CASSQAGESNTGELFF,TGCGCCAGCAGCCAAGCCGGGGAGAGTAACACCGGGGAGCTGTTTTTT
TRBJ1-1,TRBV6-5,.,.,CASSSTVTGGAFF,TGTGCCAGCAGTTCCACGGTTACTGGCGGAGCTTTCTTT
TRBJ2-7,TRBV5-4,.,.,CASSLFRYEQYF,TGTGCCAGCAGCTTGTTTCGCTACGAGCAGTACTTC
TRBJ1-1,TRBV5-6,TRBD1,.,CASSFSGGTEAFF,TGTGCCAGCAGCTTCTCAGGGGGCACTGAAGCTTTCTTT
TRBJ2-5,TRBV10-1,.,.,CASSEFPRRETQYF,TGCGCCAGCAGTGAGTTTCCGAGACGGGAGACCCAGTACTTC
TRBJ1-5,TRBV11-2,TRBD1,.,CASSPGQGRRQPQHF,TGTGCCAGCAGCCCCGGACAGGGAAGGCGTCAGCCCCAGCATTTT
TRBJ2-5,TRBV5-1,TRBD1,.,CASSLTPAGGLETQYF,TGCGCCAGCAGCTTGACCCCGGCAGGGGGCTTAGAGACCCAGTACTTC
TRBJ2-4,TRBV28,.,.,CASTGGRWINIQYF,TGTGCCAGCACCGGGGGCAGATGGATAAACATTCAGTACTTC
TRBJ2-1,TRBV10-1,.,.,CASSDQGYTHNEQFF,TGCGCCAGCAGTGACCAAGGGTACACTCACAATGAGCAGTTCTTC
TRBJ2-1,TRBV19,.,.,CASRLPGVGLREQFF,TGTGCCAGTAGGCTACCGGGAGTGGGGTTGAGGGAGCAGTTCTTC
TRBJ1-2,TRBV9,.,few,CASSVAGFHYGYTF,TGTGCCAGCAGCGTAGCAGGGTTTCACTATGGCTACACCTTC
TRBJ1-5,TRBV28,TRBD1,.,CASRSLPDRGGVGNQPQHF,TGTGCCAGCAGGTCATTACCGGACAGGGGGGGCGTGGGCAATCAGCCCCAGCATTTT
TRBJ1-1,TRBV7-3,.,.,CASSPTSDGTEAFF,TGTGCCAGCAGCCCCACATCGGATGGGACTGAAGCTTTCTTT
TRBJ1-1,TRBV28,.,.,CASSSGVLVGAAFF,TGTGCCAGCAGTTCGGGGGTATTGGTGGGCGCGGCTTTCTTT
TRBJ2-2,TRBV6-1,TRBD2,.,CASSIRTSGTGELFF,TGTGCCAGCAGTATACGGACTAGCGGGACCGGGGAGCTGTTTTTT
TRBJ2-2,TRBV7-3,.,.,CASSSSTHGTGELFF,TGTGCCAGCAGCTCCTCGACCCATGGTACCGGGGAGCTGTTTTTT
TRBJ2-3,TRBV6-1,.,.,CASTEGVLGADTQYF,TGTGCCAGCACCGAGGGGGTTTTAGGTGCAGATACGCAGTATTTT
TRBJ2-1,TRBV7-9,.,.,CASSLGHEQFF,TGTGCCAGCAGCTTGGGGCATGAGCAGTTCTTC
TRBJ2-5,TRBV27,.,.,CASSLSGSEGRRGTQYF,TGTGCCAGCAGTTTATCGGGCAGCGAGGGGCGAAGGGGGACCCAGTACTTC
TRBJ2-7,TRBV15,.,once,CATSRDQGYEQYF,TGTGCCACCAGCAGAGACCAGGGGTACGAGCAGTACTTC
TRBJ2-7,TRBV15,TRBD2,.,CATSRDGREGGAGGFYEQYF,TGTGCCACCAGCAGAGATGGTAGGGAGGGAGGAGCGGGAGGGTTCTACGAGCAGTACTTC
TRBJ2-3,TRBV10-1,.,.,CASSESAGTVVDTQYF,TGCGCCAGCAGTGAGTCGGCGGGAACTGTCGTAGATACGCAGTATTTT
TRBJ2-7,TRBV19,.,.,CASSTHFPRVYEQYF,TGTGCCAGTAGTACTCACTTTCCCCGGGTCTACGAGCAGTACTTC
TRBJ2-3,TRBV5-1,.,.,CASQAADTQYF,TGCGCCAGCCAAGCCGCAGATACGCAGTATTTT
TRBJ2-1,TRBV25-1,TRBD2,.,CASSVWGLAGVIPTFQFF,TGTGCCAGCAGTGTTTGGGGACTAGCGGGAGTAATCCCTACCTTTCAATTCTTC
TRBJ2-7,TRBV19,.,.,CASSIVHSHYEQYF,TGTGCCAGTAGTATCGTTCACTCTCACTACGAGCAGTACTTC
TRBJ1-1,TRBV7-3,.,.,CASSLDRATEAFF,TGTGCCAGCAGCTTAGATAGGGCTACGGAAGCTTTCTTT
TRBJ2-1,TRBV11-3,TRBD2,.,CASSSGLAGTGEQFF,TGTGCCAGCAGCTCCGGACTAGCGGGAACAGGAGAGCAGTTCTTC
TRBJ1-4,TRBV6-1,TRBD1,once,CASGLQGGNEKLFF,TGTGCCAGCGGGCTACAGGGGGGTAATGAAAAACTGTTTTTT
TRBJ2-3,TRBV7-9,TRBD1,.,CASSFGTADTDTQYF,TGTGCCAGCAGCTTCGGGACAGCAGACACAGATACGCAGTATTTT
TRBJ2-1,TRBV28,.,.,CASSSGDGEQFF,TGTGCCAGCAGTTCAGGGGATGGTGAGCAGTTCTTC
TRBJ2-1,TRBV28,TRBD2,once,CASSLGLAGGLLPRSSYNEQFF,TGTGCCAGCAGTTTAGGGCTAGCGGGAGGGCTGTTGCCGAGGAGCTCCTACAATGAGCAGTTCTTC
TRBJ2-3,TRBV28,.,.,CASSWGRGSPDGGTQYF,TGTGCCAGCAGTTGGGGGAGGGGGAGCCCGGATGGAGGTACGCAGTATTTT